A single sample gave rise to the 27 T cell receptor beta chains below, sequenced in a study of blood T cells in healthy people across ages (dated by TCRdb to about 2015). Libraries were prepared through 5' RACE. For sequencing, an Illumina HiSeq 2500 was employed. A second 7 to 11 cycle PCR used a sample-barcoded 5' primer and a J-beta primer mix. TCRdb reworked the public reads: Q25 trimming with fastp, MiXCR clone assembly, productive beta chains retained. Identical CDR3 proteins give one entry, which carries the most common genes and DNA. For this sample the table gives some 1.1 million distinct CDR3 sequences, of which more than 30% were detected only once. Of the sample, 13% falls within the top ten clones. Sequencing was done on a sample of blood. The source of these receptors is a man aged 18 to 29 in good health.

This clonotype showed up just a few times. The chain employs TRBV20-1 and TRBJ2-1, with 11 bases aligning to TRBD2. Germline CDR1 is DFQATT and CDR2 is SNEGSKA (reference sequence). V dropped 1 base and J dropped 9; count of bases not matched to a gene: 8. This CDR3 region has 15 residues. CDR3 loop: CSARVPSGGHSEQFF. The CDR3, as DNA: TGCAGTGCTAGAGTGCCTAGCGGGGGGCACAGTGAGCAGTTCTTC.

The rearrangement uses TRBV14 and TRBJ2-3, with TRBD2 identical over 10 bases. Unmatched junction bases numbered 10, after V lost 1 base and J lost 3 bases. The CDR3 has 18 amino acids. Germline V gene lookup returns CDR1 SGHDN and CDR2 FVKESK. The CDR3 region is CASSQVLTAGGKTDTQYF. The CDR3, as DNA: TGTGCCAGCAGCCAAGTCCTAACAGCGGGGGGGAAGACAGATACGCAGTATTTT.

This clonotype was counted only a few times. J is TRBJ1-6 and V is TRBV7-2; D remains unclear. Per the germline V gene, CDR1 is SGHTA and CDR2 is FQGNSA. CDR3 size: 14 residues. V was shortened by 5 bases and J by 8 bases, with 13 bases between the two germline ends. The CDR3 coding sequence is TGTGCCAGCAGCAAGGGTCCGGAGGATTCACCCCTCCACTTT. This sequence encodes CASSKGPEDSPLHF.

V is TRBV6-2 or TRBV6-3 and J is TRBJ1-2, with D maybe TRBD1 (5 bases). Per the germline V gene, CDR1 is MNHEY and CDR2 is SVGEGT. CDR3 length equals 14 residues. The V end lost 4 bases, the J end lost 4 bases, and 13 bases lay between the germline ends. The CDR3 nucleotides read TGTGCCAGCAGTTCATCGTCCGGGGGCTATGGCTACACCTTC. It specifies CASSSSSGGYGYTF.

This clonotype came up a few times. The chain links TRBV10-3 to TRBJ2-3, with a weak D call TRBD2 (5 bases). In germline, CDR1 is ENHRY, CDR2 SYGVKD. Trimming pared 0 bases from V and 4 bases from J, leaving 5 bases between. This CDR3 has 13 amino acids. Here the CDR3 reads CAISESRADTQYF. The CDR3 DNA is TGTGCCATCAGTGAGTCGCGGGCAGATACGCAGTATTTT.

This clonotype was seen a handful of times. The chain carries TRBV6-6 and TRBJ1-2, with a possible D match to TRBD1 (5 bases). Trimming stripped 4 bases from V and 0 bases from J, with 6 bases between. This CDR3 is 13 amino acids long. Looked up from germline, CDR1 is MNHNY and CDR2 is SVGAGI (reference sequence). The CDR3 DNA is TGTGCCAGCAGTTGGGGCACTAACTATGGCTACACCTTC. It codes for CASSWGTNYGYTF.

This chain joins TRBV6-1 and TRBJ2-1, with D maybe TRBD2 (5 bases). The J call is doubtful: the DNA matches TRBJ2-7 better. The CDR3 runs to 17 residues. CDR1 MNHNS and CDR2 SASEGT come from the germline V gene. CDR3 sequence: CASSEERVEVSYNEQYF. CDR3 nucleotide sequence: TGTGCCAGCAGTGAAGAAAGGGTGGAGGTCTCCTACAATGAGCAGTACTTC.

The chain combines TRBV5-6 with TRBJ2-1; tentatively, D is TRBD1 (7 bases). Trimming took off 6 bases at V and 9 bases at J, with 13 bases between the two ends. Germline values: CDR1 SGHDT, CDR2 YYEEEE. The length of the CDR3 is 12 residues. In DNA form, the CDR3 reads TGTGCCAGCACCGCAGGGGGGAGTGAGCAGTTCTTC. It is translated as CASTAGGSEQFF.

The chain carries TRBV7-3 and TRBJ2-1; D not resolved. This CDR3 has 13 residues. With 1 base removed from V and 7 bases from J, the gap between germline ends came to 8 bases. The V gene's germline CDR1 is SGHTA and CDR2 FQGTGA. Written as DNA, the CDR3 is TGTGCCAGCAGCTTAAGGGTAGGGAATGAGCAGTTCTTC. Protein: CASSLRVGNEQFF.

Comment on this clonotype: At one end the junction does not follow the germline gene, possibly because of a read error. CDR3 DNA sequence: TGTGCCAGCAACCCGGACAGGGACGTCTATGGCTATACCTTC. It yields the protein CASNPDRDVYGYTF. The V gene is TRBV7-9, the J gene TRBJ1-2; 8 positions match TRBD1. CDR1 is SEHNR and CDR2 is FQNEAQ in the germline V gene (reference sequence). This CDR3 is 14 amino acids long.

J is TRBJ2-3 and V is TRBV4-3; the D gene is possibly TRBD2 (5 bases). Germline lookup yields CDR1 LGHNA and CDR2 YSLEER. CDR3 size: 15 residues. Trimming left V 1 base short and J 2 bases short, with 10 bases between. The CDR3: CASSQGVALTDTQYF. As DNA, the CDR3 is TGCGCCAGCAGCCAAGGGGTAGCGCTCACAGATACGCAGTATTTT.

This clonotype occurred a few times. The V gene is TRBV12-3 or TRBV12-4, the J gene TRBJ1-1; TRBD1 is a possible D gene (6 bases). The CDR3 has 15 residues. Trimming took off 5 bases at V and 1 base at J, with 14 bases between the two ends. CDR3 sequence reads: CASSPPGQQNTEAFF. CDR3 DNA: TGTGCCAGCAGTCCCCCGGGACAACAGAACACTGAAGCTTTCTTT.

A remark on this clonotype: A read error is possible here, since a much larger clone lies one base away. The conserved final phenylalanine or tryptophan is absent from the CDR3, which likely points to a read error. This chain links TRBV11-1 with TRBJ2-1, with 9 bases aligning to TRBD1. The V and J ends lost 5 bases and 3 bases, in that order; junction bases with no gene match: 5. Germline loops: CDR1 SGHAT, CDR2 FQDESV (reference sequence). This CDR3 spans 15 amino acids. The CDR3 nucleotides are TGTGCCAGCAGCCCCCGGGACAGGGACTACAATGAGCAGTTCTCC. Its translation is CASSPRDRDYNEQFS.

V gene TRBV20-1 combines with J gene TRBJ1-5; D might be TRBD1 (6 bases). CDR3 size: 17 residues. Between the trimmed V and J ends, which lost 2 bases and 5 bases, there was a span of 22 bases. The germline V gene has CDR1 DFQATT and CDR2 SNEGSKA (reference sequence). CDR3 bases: TGCAGTGCTAGACTTCCCGAGGGGGTTGGCAGTTATCAGCCCCAGCATTTT. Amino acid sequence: CSARLPEGVGSYQPQHF.

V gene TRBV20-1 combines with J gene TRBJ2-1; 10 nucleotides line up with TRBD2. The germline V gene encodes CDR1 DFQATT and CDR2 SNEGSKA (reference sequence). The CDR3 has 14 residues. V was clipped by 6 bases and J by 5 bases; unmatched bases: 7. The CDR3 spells CSAPRAGGHNEQFF. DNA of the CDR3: TGCAGTGCCCCTAGAGCGGGAGGGCACAATGAGCAGTTCTTC.

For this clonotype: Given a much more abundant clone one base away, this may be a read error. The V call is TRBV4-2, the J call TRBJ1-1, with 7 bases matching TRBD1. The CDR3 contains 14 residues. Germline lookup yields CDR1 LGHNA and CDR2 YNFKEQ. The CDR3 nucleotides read TGTGCCGGCAGCCAGCCAACAGGGGACACTGAAGCTTTCTTT. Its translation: CAGSQPTGDTEAFF.

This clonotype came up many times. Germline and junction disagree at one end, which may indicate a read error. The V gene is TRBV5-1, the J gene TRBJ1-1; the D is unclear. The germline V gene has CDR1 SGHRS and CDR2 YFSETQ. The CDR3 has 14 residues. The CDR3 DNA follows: TGTGCCAGCAGTTTAGGACCGGTGAACACTGAAGCTTTCTTT. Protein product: CASSLGPVNTEAFF.

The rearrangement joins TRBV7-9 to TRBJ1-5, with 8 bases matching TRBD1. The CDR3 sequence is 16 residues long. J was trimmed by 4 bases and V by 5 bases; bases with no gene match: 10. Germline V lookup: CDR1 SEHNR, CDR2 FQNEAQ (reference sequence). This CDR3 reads CASSPGTGLTNQPQHF. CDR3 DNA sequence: TGTGCCAGCAGCCCCGGGACAGGACTTACTAATCAGCCCCAGCATTTT. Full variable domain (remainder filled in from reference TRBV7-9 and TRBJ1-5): DTGVSQNPRHKITKRGQNVTFRCDPISEHNRLYWYRQTLGQGPEFLTYFQNEAQLEKSRLLSDRFSAERPKGSFSTLEIQRTEQGDSAMYLCASSPGTGLTNQPQHFGDGTRLSIL.

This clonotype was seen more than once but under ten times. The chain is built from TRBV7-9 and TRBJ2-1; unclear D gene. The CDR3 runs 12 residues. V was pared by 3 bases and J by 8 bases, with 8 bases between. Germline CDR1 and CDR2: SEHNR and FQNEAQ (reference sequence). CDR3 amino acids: CASSFKSYEQFF. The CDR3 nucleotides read TGTGCCAGCAGCTTTAAGTCGTATGAGCAGTTCTTC.

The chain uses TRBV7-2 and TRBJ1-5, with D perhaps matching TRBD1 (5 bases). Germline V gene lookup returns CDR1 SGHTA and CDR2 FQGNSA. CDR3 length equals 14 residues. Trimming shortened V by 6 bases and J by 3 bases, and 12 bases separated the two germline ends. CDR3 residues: CASRQGFNNQPQHF. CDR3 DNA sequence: TGTGCCAGCAGGCAGGGTTTTAACAATCAGCCCCAGCATTTT.

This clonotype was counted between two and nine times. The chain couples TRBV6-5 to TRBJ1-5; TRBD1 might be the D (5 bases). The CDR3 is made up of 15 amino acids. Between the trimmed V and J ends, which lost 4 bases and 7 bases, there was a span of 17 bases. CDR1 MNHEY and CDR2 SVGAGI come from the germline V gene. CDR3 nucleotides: TGTGCCAGCAGTTCCTGGGACTCCCAAAGACAGCCCCAGCATTTT. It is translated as CASSSWDSQRQPQHF.

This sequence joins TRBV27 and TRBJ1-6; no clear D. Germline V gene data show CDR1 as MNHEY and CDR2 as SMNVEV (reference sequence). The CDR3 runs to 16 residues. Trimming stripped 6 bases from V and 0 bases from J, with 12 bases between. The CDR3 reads CASRPRASSYNSPLHF. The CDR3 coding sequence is TGTGCCAGCAGACCTAGGGCGAGCTCCTATAATTCACCCCTCCACTTT.

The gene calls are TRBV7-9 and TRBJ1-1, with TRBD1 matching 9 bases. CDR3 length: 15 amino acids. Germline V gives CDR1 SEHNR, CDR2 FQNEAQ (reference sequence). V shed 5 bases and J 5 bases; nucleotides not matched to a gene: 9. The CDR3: CASSPGQGRRTEAFF. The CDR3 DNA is TGTGCCAGCAGCCCAGGACAGGGGCGAAGGACTGAAGCTTTCTTT.

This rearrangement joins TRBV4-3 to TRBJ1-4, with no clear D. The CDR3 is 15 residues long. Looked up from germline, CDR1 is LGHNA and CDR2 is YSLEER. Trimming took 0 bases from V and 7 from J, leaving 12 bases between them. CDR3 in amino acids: CASSQDGRMGEKLFF. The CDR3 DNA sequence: TGCGCCAGCAGCCAAGACGGGAGGATGGGTGAAAAACTGTTTTTT.

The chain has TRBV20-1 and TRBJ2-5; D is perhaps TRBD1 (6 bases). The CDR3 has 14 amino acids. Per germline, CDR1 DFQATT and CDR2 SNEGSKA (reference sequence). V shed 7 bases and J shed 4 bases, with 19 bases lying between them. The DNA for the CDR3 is TGCAGTGAGGCTCCGGACAGTCGGGGAGAGACCCAGTACTTC. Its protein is CSEAPDSRGETQYF.

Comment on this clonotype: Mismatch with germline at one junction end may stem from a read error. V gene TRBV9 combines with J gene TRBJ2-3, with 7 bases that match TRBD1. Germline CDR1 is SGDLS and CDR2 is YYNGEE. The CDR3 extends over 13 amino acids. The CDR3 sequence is CASSGQGTDAQYF. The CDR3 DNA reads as TGTGCCAGCAGCGGACAGGGCACAGATGCGCAGTATTTT.

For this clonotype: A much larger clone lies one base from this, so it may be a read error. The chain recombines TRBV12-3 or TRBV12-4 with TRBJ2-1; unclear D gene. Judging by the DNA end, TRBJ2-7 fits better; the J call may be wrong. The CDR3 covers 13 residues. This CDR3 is CASSLSWVDEQYF. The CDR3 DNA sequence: TGTGCCAGCAGTTTATCTTGGGTCGATGAGCAGTACTTC.